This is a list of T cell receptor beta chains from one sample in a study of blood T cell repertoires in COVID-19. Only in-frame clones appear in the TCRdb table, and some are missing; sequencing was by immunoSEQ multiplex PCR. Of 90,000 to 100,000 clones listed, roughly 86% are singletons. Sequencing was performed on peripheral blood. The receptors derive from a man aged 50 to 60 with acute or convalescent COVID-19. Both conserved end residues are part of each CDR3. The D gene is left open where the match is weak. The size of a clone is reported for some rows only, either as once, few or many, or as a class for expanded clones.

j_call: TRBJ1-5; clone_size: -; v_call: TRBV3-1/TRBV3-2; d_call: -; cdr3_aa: CASSPLQGSNQPQHF; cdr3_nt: TGTGCCAGCAGCCCATTACAGGGTAGCAATCAGCCCCAGCATTTT
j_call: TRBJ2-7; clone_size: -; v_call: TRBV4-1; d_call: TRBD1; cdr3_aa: CASSRGSTTGLTYEQYF; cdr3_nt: TGCGCCAGCAGCCGTGGATCGACGACAGGGTTAACCTACGAGCAGTACTTC
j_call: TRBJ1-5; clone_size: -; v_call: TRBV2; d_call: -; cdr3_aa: CASSEEGLGNQPQHF; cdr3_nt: TGTGCCAGCAGTGAAGAGGGGCTCGGCAATCAGCCCCAGCATTTT
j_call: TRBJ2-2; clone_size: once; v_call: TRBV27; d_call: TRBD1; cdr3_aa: CASRGTGGTGELFF; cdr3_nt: TGTGCCAGCAGAGGGACAGGGGGAACCGGGGAGCTGTTTTTT
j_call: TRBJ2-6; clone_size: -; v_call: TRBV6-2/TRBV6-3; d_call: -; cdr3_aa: CASSNRDSGANVLTF; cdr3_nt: TGTGCCAGCAGCAACAGGGACTCTGGGGCCAACGTCCTGACTTTC
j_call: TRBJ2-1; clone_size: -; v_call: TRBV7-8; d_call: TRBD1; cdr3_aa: CASSIAGTGYNEQFF; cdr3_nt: TGTGCCAGCAGCATTGCCGGGACAGGGTACAATGAGCAGTTCTTC
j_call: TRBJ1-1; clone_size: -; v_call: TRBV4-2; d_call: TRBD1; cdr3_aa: CASSFRQGNTEAFF; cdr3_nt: TGTGCCAGCAGCTTTCGACAGGGCAACACTGAAGCTTTCTTT
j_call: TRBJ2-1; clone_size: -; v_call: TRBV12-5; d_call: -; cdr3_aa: CASGLVIGGRPYNEQFF; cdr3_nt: TGTGCTAGTGGTTTGGTAATCGGAGGGCGACCCTACAATGAGCAGTTCTTC
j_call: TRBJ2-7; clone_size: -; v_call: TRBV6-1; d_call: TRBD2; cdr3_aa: CASSETPFSGTSYEQYF; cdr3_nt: TGTGCCAGCAGTGAAACGCCGTTTAGCGGGACCTCCTACGAGCAGTACTTC
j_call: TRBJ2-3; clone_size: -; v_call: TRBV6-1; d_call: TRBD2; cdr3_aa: CASSETLAGADTQYF; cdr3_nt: TGTGCCAGCAGTGAAACCCTAGCGGGAGCAGATACGCAGTATTTT